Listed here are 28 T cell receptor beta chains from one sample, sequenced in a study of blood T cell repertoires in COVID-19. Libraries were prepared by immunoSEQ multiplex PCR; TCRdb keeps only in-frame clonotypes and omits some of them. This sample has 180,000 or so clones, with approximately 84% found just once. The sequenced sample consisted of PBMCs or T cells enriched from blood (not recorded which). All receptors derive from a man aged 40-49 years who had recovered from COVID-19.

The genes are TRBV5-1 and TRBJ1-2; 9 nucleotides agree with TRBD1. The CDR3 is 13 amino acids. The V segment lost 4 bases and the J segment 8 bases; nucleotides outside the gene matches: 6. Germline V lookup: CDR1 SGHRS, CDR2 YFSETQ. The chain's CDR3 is CASSPWTGDGYTF. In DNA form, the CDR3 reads TGCGCCAGCAGCCCTTGGACAGGGGACGGCTACACCTTC.

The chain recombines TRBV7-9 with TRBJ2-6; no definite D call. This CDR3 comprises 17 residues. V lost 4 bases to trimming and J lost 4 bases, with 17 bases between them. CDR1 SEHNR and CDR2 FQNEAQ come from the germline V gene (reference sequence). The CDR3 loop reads CASSSDWSVAGANVLTF. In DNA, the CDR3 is TGTGCCAGCAGCTCCGACTGGTCAGTCGCCGGGGCCAACGTCCTGACTTTC.

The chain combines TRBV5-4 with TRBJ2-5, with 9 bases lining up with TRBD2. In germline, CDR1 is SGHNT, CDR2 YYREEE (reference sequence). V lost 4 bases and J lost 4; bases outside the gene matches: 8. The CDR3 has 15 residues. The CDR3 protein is CASSDPLAGRETQYF. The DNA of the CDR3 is TGTGCCAGCAGCGACCCTCTAGCGGGGAGAGAGACCCAGTACTTC.

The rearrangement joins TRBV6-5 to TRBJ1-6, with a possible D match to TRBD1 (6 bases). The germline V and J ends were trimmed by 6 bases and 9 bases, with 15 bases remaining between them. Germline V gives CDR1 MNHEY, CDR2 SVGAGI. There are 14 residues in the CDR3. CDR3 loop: CASRAESRGSPLHF. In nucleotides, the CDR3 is TGTGCCAGCAGAGCCGAGAGCAGGGGTTCACCCCTCCACTTT.

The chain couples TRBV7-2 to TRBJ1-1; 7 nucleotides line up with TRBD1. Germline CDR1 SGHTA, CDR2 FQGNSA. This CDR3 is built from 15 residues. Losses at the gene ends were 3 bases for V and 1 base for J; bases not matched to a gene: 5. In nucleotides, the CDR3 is TGTGCCAGCAGCTTGCAATGGACAGGGAACACTGAAGCTTTCTTT. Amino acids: CASSLQWTGNTEAFF.

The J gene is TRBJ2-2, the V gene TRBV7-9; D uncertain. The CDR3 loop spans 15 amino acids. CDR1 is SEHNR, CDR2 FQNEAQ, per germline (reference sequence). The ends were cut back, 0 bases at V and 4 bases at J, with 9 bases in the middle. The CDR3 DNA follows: TGTGCCAGCAGCTTAGCGCGGCTTTTCACCGGGGAGCTGTTTTTT. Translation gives CASSLARLFTGELFF. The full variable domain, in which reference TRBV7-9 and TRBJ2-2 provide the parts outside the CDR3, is DTGVSQNPRHKITKRGQNVTFRCDPISEHNRLYWYRQTLGQGPEFLTYFQNEAQLEKSRLLSDRFSAERPKGSFSTLEIQRTEQGDSAMYLCASSLARLFTGELFFGEGSRLTVL.

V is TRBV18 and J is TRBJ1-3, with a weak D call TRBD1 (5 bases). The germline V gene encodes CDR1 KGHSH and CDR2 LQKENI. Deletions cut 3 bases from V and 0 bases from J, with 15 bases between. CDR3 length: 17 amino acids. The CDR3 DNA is TGTGCCAGCTCACCTTGGACACCTGGCTCCTCTGGAAACACCATATATTTT. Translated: CASSPWTPGSSGNTIYF. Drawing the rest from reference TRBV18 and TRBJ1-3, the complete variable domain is NAGVMQNPRHLVRRRGQEARLRCSPMKGHSHVYWYRQLPEEGLKFMVYLQKENIIDESGMPKERFSAEFPKEGPSILRIQQVVRGDSAAYFCASSPWTPGSSGNTIYFGEGSWLTVV.

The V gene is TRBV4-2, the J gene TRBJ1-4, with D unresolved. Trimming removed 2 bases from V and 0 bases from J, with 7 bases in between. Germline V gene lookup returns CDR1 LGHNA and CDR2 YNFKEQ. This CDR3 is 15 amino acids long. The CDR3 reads CASSQRAATNEKLFF. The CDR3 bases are TGTGCCAGCAGCCAACGAGCTGCAACTAATGAAAAACTGTTTTTT.

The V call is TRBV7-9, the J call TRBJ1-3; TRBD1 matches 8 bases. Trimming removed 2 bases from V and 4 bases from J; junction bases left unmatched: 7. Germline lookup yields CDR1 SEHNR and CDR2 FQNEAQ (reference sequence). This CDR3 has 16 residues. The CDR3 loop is CASSLPQGAVGNTIYF. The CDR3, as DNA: TGTGCCAGCAGCTTACCCCAGGGGGCAGTAGGAAACACCATATATTTT.

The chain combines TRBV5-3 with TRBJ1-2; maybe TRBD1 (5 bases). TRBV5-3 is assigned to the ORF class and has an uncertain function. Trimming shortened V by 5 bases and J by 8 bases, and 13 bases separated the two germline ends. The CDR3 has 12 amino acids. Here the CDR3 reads CARSKDNRGYTF. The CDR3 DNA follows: TGTGCCAGAAGTAAGGACAATCGGGGCTACACCTTC.

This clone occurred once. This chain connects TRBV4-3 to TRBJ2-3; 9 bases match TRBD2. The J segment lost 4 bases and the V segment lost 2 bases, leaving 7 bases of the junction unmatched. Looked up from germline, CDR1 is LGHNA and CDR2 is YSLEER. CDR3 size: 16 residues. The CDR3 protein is CASSQTQGGGADTQYF. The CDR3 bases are TGCGCCAGCAGCCAAACCCAGGGCGGGGGGGCAGATACGCAGTATTTT.

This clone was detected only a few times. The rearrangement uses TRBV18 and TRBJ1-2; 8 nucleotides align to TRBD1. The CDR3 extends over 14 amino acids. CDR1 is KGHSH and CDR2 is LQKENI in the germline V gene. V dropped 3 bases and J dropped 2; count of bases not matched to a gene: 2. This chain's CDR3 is CASSPAGGNYGYTF. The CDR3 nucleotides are TGTGCCAGCTCACCGGCAGGGGGCAACTATGGCTACACCTTC.

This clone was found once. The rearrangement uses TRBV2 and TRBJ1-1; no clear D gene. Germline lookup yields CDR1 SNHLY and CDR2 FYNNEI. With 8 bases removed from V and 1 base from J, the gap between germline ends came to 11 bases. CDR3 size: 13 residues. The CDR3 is CASGMNRNTEAFF. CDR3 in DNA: TGTGCCAGCGGCATGAACAGGAACACTGAAGCTTTCTTT.

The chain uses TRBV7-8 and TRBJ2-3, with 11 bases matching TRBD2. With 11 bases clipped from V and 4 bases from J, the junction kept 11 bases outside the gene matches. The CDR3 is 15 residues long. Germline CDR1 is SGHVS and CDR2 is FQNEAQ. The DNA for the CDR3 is TGTGCCGTAACCGTAGCGGGGGGGCGGGCAGATACGCAGTATTTT. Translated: CAVTVAGGRADTQYF. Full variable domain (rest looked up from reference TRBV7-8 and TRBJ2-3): GAGVSQSPRYKVAKRGQDVALRCDPISGHVSLFWYQQALGQGPEFLTYFQNEAQLDKSGLPSDRFFAERPEGSVSTLKIQRTQQEDSAVYLCAVTVAGGRADTQYFGPGTRLTVL.

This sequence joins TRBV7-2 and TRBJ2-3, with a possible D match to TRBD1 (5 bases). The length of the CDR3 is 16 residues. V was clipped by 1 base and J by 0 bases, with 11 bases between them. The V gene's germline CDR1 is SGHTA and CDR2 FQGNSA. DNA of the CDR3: TGTGCCAGCAGCTTAGGCGCCAGGGCGAGCACAGATACGCAGTATTTT. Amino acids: CASSLGARASTDTQYF.

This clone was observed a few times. This chain's CDR3 is CASSPRDRAGEQYF. The CDR3 DNA follows: TGTGCCAGCTCACCTCGGGACAGGGCTGGCGAGCAGTACTTC. The genes are TRBV18 and TRBJ2-7, with TRBD1 matching over 9 bases. CDR3 length: 14 amino acids. Germline assignment: CDR1 KGHSH and CDR2 LQKENI. Unmatched junction bases numbered 6, after V lost 3 bases and J lost 6 bases. The full variable domain, its missing parts supplied by reference TRBV18 and TRBJ2-7, is NAGVMQNPRHLVRRRGQEARLRCSPMKGHSHVYWYRQLPEEGLKFMVYLQKENIIDESGMPKERFSAEFPKEGPSILRIQQVVRGDSAAYFCASSPRDRAGEQYFGPGTRLTVT.

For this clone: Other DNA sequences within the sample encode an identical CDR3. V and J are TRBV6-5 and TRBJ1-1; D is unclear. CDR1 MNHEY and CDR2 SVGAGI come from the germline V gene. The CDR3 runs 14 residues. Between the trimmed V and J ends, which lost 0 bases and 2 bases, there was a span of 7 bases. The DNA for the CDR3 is TGTGCCAGCAGTTACTCGACGGGTAACACTGAAGCTTTCTTT. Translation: CASSYSTGNTEAFF.

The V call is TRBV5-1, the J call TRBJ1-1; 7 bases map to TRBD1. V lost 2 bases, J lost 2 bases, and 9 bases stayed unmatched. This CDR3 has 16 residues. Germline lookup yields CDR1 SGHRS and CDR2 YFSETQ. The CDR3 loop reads CASSFGAGGYNTEAFF. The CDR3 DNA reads TGCGCCAGCAGCTTTGGGGCAGGGGGATATAACACTGAAGCTTTCTTT. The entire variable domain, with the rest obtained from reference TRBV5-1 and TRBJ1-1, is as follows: KAGVTQTPRYLIKTRGQQVTLSCSPISGHRSVSWYQQTPGQGLQFLFEYFSETQRNKGNFPGRFSGRQFSNSRSEMNVSTLELGDSALYLCASSFGAGGYNTEAFFGQGTRLTVV.

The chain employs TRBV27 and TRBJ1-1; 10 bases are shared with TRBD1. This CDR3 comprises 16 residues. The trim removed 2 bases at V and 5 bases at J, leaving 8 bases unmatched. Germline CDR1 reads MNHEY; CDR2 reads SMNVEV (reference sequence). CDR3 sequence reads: CASSLIPGTGVTEAFF. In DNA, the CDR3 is TGTGCCAGCAGTTTAATCCCCGGGACAGGGGTGACTGAAGCTTTCTTT.

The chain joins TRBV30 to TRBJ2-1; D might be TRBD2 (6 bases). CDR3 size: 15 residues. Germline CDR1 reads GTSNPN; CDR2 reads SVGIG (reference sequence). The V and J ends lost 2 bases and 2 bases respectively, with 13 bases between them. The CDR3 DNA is TGTGCCTGGAGTAAACTCCGGGGGACCTACAATGAGCAGTTCTTC. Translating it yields CAWSKLRGTYNEQFF.

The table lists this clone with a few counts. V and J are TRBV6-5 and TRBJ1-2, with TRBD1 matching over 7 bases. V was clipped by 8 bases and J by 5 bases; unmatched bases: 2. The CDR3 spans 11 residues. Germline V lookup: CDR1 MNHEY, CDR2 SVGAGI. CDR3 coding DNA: TGTGCCAGCTCACAGGGGTATGGCTACACCTTC. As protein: CASSQGYGYTF.

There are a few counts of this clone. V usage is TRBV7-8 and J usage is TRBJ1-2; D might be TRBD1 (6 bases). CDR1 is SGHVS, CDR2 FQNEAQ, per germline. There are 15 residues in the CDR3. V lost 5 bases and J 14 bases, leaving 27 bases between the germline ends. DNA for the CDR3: TGTGCCAGCAGCCTCCACCAGGGGCCCTCTAGGCCTGGGACCTTC. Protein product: CASSLHQGPSRPGTF.

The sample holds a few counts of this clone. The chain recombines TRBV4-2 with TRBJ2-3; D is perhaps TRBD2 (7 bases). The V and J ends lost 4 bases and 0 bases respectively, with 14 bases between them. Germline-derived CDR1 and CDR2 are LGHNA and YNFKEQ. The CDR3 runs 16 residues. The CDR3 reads CASSRNGGRSTDTQYF. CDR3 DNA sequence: TGTGCCAGCAGCCGCAACGGGGGGCGAAGCACAGATACGCAGTATTTT.

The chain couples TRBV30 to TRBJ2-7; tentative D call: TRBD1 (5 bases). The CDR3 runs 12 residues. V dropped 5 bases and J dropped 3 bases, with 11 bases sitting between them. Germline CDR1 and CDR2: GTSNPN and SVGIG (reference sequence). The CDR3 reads CAWSAQGYEQYF. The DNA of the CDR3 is TGTGCCTGGTCAGCGCAGGGCTACGAGCAGTACTTC. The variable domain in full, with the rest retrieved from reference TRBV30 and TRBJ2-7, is SQTIHQWPATLVQPVGSPLSLECTVEGTSNPNLYWYRQAAGRGLQLLFYSVGIGQISSEVPQNLSASRPQDRQFILSSKKLLLSDSGFYLCAWSAQGYEQYFGPGTRLTVT.

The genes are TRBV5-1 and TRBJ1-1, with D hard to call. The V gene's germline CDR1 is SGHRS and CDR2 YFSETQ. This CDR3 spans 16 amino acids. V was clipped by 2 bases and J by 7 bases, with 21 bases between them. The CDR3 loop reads CASSLASGNLGVEAFF. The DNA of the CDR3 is TGCGCCAGCAGCTTAGCATCGGGCAACCTCGGGGTTGAAGCTTTCTTT.

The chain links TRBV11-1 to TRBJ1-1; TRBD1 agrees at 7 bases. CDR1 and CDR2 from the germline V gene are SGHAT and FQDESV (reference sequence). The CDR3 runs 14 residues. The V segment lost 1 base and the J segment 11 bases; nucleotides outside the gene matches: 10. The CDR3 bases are TGTGCCAGCAGCTTAGTGATAACAGGGGAAGACGCTTTCTTT. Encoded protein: CASSLVITGEDAFF.

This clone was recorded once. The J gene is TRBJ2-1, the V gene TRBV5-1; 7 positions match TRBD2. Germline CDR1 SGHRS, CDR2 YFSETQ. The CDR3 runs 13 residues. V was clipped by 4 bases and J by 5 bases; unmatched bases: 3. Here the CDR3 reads CASSRAGNNEQFF. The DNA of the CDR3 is TGCGCCAGCAGCCGAGCGGGGAACAATGAGCAGTTCTTC.

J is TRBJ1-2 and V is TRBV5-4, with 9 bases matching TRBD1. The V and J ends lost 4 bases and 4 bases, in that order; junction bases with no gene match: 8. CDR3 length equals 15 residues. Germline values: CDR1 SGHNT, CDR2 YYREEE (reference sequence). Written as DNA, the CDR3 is TGTGCCAGCAGCACCCCTCGACAGGGGGTCTATGGCTACACCTTC. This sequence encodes CASSTPRQGVYGYTF.